This T cell receptor beta chain was sequenced in a study of shared clonotypes between healthy human individuals. Study-wide points: As a rule, naive subsets had a larger estimated richness than memory subsets. Four donors shared 4.5% to 6.5% of their naive CD4 clonotypes.

Negatively enriched CD4+ T cells were divided by CD45RA into naive and memory. This clone was counted between two and nine times. Antigen: not known. Germline V gene data show CDR1 as LNHNV and CDR2 as YYDKDF (reference sequence). V lost 4 bases and J lost 10, with 14 bases in between. The CDR3 has 14 amino acids. The DNA input per sorted-subset replicate PCR was 200 ng, corresponding to some 30,000 T cell genomes. Measured with immunoSEQ multiplex PCR; TCRdb has only the in-frame clones, and not every one. Of 600,000 to 750,000 clones in the sample, roughly 70% were seen once. This sequence was found in a woman in her twenties or thirties in good health. The sample was memory CD4+ T cells sorted from blood. Subset denoted: CD45RA-negative fraction. The chain recombines TRBV15 with TRBJ1-6; D perhaps matches TRBD1 (6 bases). The CDR3 here is CATSTGTRGSPLHF. For the CDR3, the DNA is TGTGCCACCAGCACCGGGACAAGAGGGTCACCCCTCCACTTT.